A single sample is the source of the 11 T cell receptor beta chains below, sequenced in a study of T-cell memory formation after mild COVID-19. TCRdb redid the calling of the 5' RACE reads with MiXCR, one entry per CDR3 protein. Seen here are roughly 300,000 distinct CDR3 sequences, approximately 8% observed once, and the top ten hold approximately 23%. Sequenced material: PBMCs or a T cell subset sorted from them (not recorded which). The origin of the receptors is a young man who had mild COVID-19 (a few samples of this study predate the infection). Cell type and time point are not known.

The table lists this clonotype with a few counts. The chain carries TRBV10-3 and TRBJ1-6; D gene ambiguous. Trimming cost V 6 bases and J 5 bases, with 8 bases left between them. From germline, CDR1 is ENHRY and CDR2 SYGVKD. This CDR3 is built from 13 residues. For the CDR3, the DNA is TGTGCCATCAGAGGTAGGGATAATTCACCCCTCCACTTT. Amino acids: CAIRGRDNSPLHF.

This clonotype was recorded at least ten times. The rearrangement links TRBV7-9 to TRBJ2-5; unclear D gene. The CDR3 is 13 residues long. Germline V gene lookup returns CDR1 SEHNR and CDR2 FQNEAQ (reference sequence). With 4 bases removed from V and 4 bases from J, the gap between germline ends came to 10 bases. The CDR3 sequence: CASSSWAGETQYF. The CDR3 nucleotides are TGTGCCAGCAGCTCCTGGGCAGGAGAGACCCAGTACTTC.

This clonotype was picked up a small number of times. This chain joins TRBV19 and TRBJ2-2, with D hard to call. V lost 6 bases and J lost 5, with 10 bases in between. This CDR3 contains 13 residues. Germline CDR1 LNHDA, CDR2 SQIVND (reference sequence). In DNA, the CDR3 is TGTGCCAGTAGCCTCCTGTGGACCGGGGAGCTGTTTTTT. It is translated as CASSLLWTGELFF.

The gene calls are TRBV4-3 and TRBJ1-1; D unresolved. CDR1 is LGHNA and CDR2 is YSLEER in the germline V gene. This CDR3 contains 12 residues. Trimming removed 0 bases at V and 10 bases at J, with 9 bases between. CDR3 loop: CASSQDGRVAFF. The CDR3, as DNA: TGCGCCAGCAGCCAAGACGGGCGGGTAGCTTTCTTT.

This clonotype was found many times. The chain joins TRBV7-9 to TRBJ2-7, with TRBD1 matching 9 bases. Germline V CDR1 and CDR2: SEHNR, FQNEAQ (reference sequence). The ends lost 6 bases at V and 6 bases at J; junction bases unmatched: 6. The CDR3 runs to 13 residues. CDR3: CASSPDRGSEQYV. The DNA for the CDR3 is TGTGCCAGCAGTCCTGACAGGGGGTCCGAGCAGTACGTC.

The rearrangement joins TRBV25-1 to TRBJ2-7; 10 bases map to TRBD2. CDR1 is MGHDK and CDR2 is SYGVNS in the germline V gene. This CDR3 is 13 amino acids long. After removal of 5 bases from V and 5 bases from J, the junction contained 3 bases not matched to a gene. This CDR3 reads CASSSGGAHEQYF. The CDR3, as DNA: TGTGCCAGCAGTAGCGGGGGGGCCCACGAGCAGTACTTC.

This clonotype was found a few times. This chain uses TRBV4-1 with TRBJ1-4; no definite D call. Germline V CDR1 and CDR2: MGHRA, YSYEKL. The CDR3 covers 14 residues. V gave up 3 bases and J gave up 7 bases, with 12 bases separating them. The CDR3 reads CASSHIPGGEKLFF. As DNA, the CDR3 is TGCGCCAGCAGCCACATCCCCGGCGGTGAAAAACTGTTTTTT.

The chain recombines TRBV10-3 with TRBJ1-3; unclear D gene. The germline V gene encodes CDR1 ENHRY and CDR2 SYGVKD. CDR3 length: 16 amino acids. Deletions cut 1 base from V and 0 bases from J, with 10 bases between. CDR3 sequence: CAISEWGFASGNTIYF. The CDR3 DNA reads TGTGCCATCAGTGAGTGGGGATTCGCCTCTGGAAACACCATATATTTT.

There are many counts of this clonotype. This sequence joins TRBV20-1 and TRBJ1-5; no definite D call. CDR3 size: 13 residues. The germline V gene has CDR1 DFQATT and CDR2 SNEGSKA (reference sequence). V dropped 0 bases and J dropped 2 bases, with 5 bases sitting between them. As DNA, the CDR3 is TGCAGTGCTAGAGATGGGGGCAATCAGCCCCAGCATTTT. Translated, it gives CSARDGGNQPQHF.

This chain connects TRBV5-1 to TRBJ2-5; D possibly corresponds to TRBD1 (5 bases). There are 14 residues in the CDR3. V gave up 1 base and J gave up 6 bases, with 13 bases separating them. Germline V gene data show CDR1 as SGHRS and CDR2 as YFSETQ. CDR3 in DNA: TGCGCCAGCAGCTTGTTAGGGGCCGAAAAGACCCAGTACTTC. Translating it yields CASSLLGAEKTQYF.

The chain carries TRBV7-8 and TRBJ2-5, with D possibly being TRBD1 (6 bases). The V gene's germline CDR1 is SGHVS and CDR2 FQNEAQ. The ends were cut back, 5 bases at V and 1 base at J, with 11 bases in the middle. The CDR3 is made up of 14 amino acids. The CDR3 DNA is TGTGCCAGCAGCCCTCACAGGGTCCAAGAGACCCAGTACTTC. Its protein is CASSPHRVQETQYF.